This T cell receptor (beta chain) derives from a study of blood T cells in healthy people across ages. Per sample, extraction of total RNA gave at least 5.5 micrograms in every case. Next came a second PCR, run for roughly 6 to 11 cycles, which used a sample-barcoded 5' primer along with a J-beta primer mix. Every single cDNA molecule received a tag from a template-switch adaptor with 12 random nucleotides. TCRdb re-analysed the 5' RACE reads in MiXCR, keeping a single row per CDR3 protein. The sample carries about 900,000 distinct CDR3 sequences, about 44% recorded once. V gave up 1 base and J gave up 6 bases; unmatched junction bases: 3. Germline lookup yields CDR1 MGHRA and CDR2 YSYEKL. This CDR3 spans 15 amino acids.

The sequence was collected from a man under 40 in good health. Material for sequencing was blood. The chain employs TRBV4-1 and TRBJ1-4; 9 nucleotides align to TRBD1. The CDR3 spells CASSQGTGDDEKLFF. The CDR3 DNA sequence: TGCGCCAGCAGCCAAGGGACAGGGGACGATGAAAAACTGTTTTTT.